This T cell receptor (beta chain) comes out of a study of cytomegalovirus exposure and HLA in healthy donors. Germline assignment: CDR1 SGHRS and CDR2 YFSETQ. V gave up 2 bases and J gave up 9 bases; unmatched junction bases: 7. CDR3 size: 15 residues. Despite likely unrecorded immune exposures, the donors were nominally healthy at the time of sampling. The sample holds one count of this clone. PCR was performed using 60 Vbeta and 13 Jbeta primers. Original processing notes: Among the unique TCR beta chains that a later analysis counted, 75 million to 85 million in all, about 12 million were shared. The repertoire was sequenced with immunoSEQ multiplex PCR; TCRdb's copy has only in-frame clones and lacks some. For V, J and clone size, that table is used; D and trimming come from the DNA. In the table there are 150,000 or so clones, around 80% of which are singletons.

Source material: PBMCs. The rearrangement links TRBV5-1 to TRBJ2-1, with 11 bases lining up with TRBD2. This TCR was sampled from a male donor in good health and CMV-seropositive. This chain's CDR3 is CASSFGLAGGGEQFF. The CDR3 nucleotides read TGCGCCAGCAGCTTTGGGCTAGCGGGAGGCGGTGAGCAGTTCTTC.